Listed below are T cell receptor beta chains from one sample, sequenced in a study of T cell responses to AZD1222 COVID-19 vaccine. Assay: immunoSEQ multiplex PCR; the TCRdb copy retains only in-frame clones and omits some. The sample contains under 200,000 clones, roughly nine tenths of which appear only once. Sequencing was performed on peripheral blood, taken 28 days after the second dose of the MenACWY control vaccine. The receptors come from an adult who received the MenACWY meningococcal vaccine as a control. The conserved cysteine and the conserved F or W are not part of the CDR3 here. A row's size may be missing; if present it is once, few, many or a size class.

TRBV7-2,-,ASSPGPVSYEQY
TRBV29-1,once,SVTTEPYGYT
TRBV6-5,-,ASRSGQHYEQY
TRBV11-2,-,ASSPARENYGYT
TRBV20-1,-,SARADSPLH
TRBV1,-,TSSQVITSRFYEQY
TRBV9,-,ASSPQRRSYEQY
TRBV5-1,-,ASSLAPQAANEKLF
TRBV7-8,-,ASSLGQGKQETQY
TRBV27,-,ASSSGLATDTQY
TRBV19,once,ASSLGTSGTEQF
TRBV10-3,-,AIGRENRGHGYT
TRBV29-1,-,SAGTGYQETQY
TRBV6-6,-,ASSPNLLDTPYT
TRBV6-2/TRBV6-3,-,ASSPPSDSEAF
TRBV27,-,ASMRNNRGTLYEQY
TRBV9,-,ASIYNPLFSYNEQF
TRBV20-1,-,SARSGHGYT
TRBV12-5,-,ARSGGVGANVLT
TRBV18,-,ASSPGQGANTEAF
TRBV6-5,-,ASSSGRVPYEQY
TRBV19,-,ASTPPEGGNRPQH
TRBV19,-,ASSMVAGLREQF
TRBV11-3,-,ASSLAYGQETQY
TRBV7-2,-,ASSTSGGGTDTQY
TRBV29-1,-,SSAALQTDTQY
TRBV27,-,ASSRRWGRSTGELF
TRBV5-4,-,ASSGQVKGDYGYT
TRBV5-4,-,ASSLTGDNEQF
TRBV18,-,ASSPGAGAYYGYT
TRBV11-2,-,ASSLVSVRNAEAF
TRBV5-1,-,ASSLVDPRTEAF
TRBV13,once,ASSPRVSEAF
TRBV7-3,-,ASSSQANTEAF
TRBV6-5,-,ASSYSGTSGGDEQF
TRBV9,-,ASSGLGYT
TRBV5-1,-,ASSLGQDGKTQY
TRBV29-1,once,SVGLVRGEQF
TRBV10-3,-,AISESTIATNTEAF
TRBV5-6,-,ASSWGQGDEQF